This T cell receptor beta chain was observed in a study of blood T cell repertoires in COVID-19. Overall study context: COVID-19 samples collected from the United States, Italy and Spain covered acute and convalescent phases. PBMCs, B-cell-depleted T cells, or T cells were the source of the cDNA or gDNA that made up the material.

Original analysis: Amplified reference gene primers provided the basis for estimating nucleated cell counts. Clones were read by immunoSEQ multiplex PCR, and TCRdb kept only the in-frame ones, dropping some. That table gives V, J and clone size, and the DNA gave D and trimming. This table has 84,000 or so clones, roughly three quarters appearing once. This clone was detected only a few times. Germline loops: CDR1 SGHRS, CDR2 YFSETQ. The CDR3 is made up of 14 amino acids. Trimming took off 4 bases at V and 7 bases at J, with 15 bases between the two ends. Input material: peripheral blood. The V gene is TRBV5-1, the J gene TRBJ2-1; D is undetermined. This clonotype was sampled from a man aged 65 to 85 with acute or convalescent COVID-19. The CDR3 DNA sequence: TGCGCCAGCAGCCTAGGCTTCGAGATTAATGAGCAGTTCTTC. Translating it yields CASSLGFEINEQFF.